Listed below are T cell receptor beta chains from one sample, sequenced in a study of blood T cell repertoires in COVID-19. Here immunoSEQ multiplex PCR was the method, and the copy in TCRdb shows in-frame clones only, minus some. The table records some 670,000 clones, just under 90% of them present only once. Material: peripheral blood. The receptors were sampled from a woman between 18 and 29 years old with acute or convalescent COVID-19. Both conserved end residues are part of each CDR3. Each record gives: D gene, J gene, clone size, V gene, CDR3 DNA, CDR3 protein. The D gene is left open where the match is weak. Clone sizes are given selectively: once, few, many, or a class where the clone is expanded.

d_call: .; j_call: TRBJ1-6; clone_size: .; v_call: TRBV21-1; cdr3_nt: TGTGCCAGCAGCAAAGGGGGAGATTCACCCCTCCACTTT; cdr3_aa: CASSKGGDSPLHF
d_call: .; j_call: TRBJ2-5; clone_size: .; v_call: TRBV5-1; cdr3_nt: TGCGCCAGCAGCTATCCTTCGGGTGGCGAGACCCAGTACTTC; cdr3_aa: CASSYPSGGETQYF
d_call: TRBD2; j_call: TRBJ2-6; clone_size: .; v_call: TRBV29-1; cdr3_nt: TGCAGCGTTGTCTTCCGGGGGGATCACTCTGGGGCCAACGTCCTGACTTTC; cdr3_aa: CSVVFRGDHSGANVLTF
d_call: TRBD1; j_call: TRBJ1-6; clone_size: .; v_call: TRBV6-5; cdr3_nt: TGTGCCAGCAGCCAACGGGACAGGGCAAATTCACCCCTCCACTTT; cdr3_aa: CASSQRDRANSPLHF
d_call: .; j_call: TRBJ1-2; clone_size: .; v_call: TRBV4-1; cdr3_nt: TGCGCCAGCAGCCAAGATCTTTCCGGCTATGGCTACACCTTC; cdr3_aa: CASSQDLSGYGYTF
d_call: TRBD2; j_call: TRBJ2-1; clone_size: .; v_call: TRBV20-1; cdr3_nt: TGCAGTGCCAGTCTTAGCGGGTCCGACAATGAGCAGTTCTTC; cdr3_aa: CSASLSGSDNEQFF
d_call: .; j_call: TRBJ1-4; clone_size: .; v_call: TRBV19; cdr3_nt: TGTGCCAGTAGTGCCCGAACAGCTGAAAAACTGTTTTTT; cdr3_aa: CASSARTAEKLFF
d_call: .; j_call: TRBJ1-6; clone_size: .; v_call: TRBV14; cdr3_nt: TGTGCCAGCAGCCTCAGGGGTGGGAATTCACCCCTCCACTTT; cdr3_aa: CASSLRGGNSPLHF
d_call: TRBD2; j_call: TRBJ2-5; clone_size: once; v_call: TRBV5-1; cdr3_nt: TGCGCCAGCCAACTAGCGGGGCAGCTATACTTC; cdr3_aa: CASQLAGQLYF
d_call: TRBD1; j_call: TRBJ1-2; clone_size: .; v_call: TRBV5-1; cdr3_nt: TGCGCCAGCAGCTTAGGGGGCCAAAACTATGGCTACACCTTC; cdr3_aa: CASSLGGQNYGYTF
d_call: .; j_call: TRBJ1-1; clone_size: .; v_call: TRBV7-6; cdr3_nt: TGTGCCAGCAGCTTCTCCACAGGGAACACTGAAGCTTTCTTT; cdr3_aa: CASSFSTGNTEAFF
d_call: TRBD1; j_call: TRBJ1-6; clone_size: .; v_call: TRBV5-8; cdr3_nt: TGTGCCAGCAGCCGTCGGGACAGGGGTAATTCACCCCTCCACTTT; cdr3_aa: CASSRRDRGNSPLHF
d_call: TRBD1; j_call: TRBJ2-7; clone_size: .; v_call: TRBV18; cdr3_nt: TGTGCCAGCAACCGGGACAGGGGGTACGAGCAGTACTTC; cdr3_aa: CASNRDRGYEQYF
d_call: .; j_call: TRBJ1-3; clone_size: .; v_call: TRBV9; cdr3_nt: TGTGCCAGCAGCGTAGATACCACAGGGACCTCTGGAAACACCATATATTTT; cdr3_aa: CASSVDTTGTSGNTIYF
d_call: .; j_call: TRBJ1-6; clone_size: .; v_call: TRBV15; cdr3_nt: TGTGCCACCAGCAGGGACAACTCCTATAATTCACCCCTCCACTTT; cdr3_aa: CATSRDNSYNSPLHF
d_call: TRBD1; j_call: TRBJ1-2; clone_size: .; v_call: TRBV5-1; cdr3_nt: TGCGCCAGCAGCTTGGTTTCCGGGACAGGGGGCTATGGCTACACCTTC; cdr3_aa: CASSLVSGTGGYGYTF
d_call: .; j_call: TRBJ2-6; clone_size: .; v_call: TRBV19; cdr3_nt: TGTGCCAGTAGTATCCTCCCGGGGGGCCCTGGGGCCAACGTCCTGACTTTC; cdr3_aa: CASSILPGGPGANVLTF
d_call: TRBD1; j_call: TRBJ1-2; clone_size: once; v_call: TRBV27; cdr3_nt: TGTGCCAGCAGTTTATCGAGCAGGGGGAACTATGGCTACACCTTC; cdr3_aa: CASSLSSRGNYGYTF
d_call: .; j_call: TRBJ1-2; clone_size: .; v_call: TRBV19; cdr3_nt: TGTGCCAGTAGTCCTACCCCACTCGGGGTAACGTTC; cdr3_aa: CASSPTPLGVTF